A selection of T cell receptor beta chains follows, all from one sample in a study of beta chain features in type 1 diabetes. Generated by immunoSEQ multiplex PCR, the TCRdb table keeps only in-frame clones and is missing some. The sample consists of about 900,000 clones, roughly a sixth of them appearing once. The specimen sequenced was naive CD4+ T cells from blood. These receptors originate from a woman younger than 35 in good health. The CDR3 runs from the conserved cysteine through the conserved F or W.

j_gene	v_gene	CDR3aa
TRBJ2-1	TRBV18	CASSLETGPYNEQFF
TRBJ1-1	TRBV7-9	CASSLDRGPNTEAFF
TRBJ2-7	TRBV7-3	CASEIGTGAYEQYF
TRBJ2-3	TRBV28	CASSLILSGYPTDTQYF
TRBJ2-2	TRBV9	CASSVVLDTGELFF
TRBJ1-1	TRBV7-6	CASSRRQGGNTEAFF
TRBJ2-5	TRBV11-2	CASSHRGQSLYQETQYF
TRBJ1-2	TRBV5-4	CASTRIKAVYTF
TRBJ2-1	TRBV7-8	CASSSRPRPLANEQFF
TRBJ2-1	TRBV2	CASSEEAAGGPYNEQFF
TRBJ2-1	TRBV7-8	CASSKPGVWSPNEQFF
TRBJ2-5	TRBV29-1	CSATGYETQYF
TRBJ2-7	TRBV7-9	CASSRAGTGFYEQYF
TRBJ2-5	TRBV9	CASSVGARRGQETQYF
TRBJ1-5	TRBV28	CASSFADQPQHF
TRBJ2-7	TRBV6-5	CASSYWDLEQYF
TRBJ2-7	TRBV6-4	CASRPWGHSYEQYF
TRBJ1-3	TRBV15	CATSRDRTAGNTIYF
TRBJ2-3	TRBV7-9	CASPPPSDREGTVTDTQYF
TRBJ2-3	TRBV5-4	CASSSSTDTQYF
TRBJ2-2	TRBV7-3	CASSLVQGENGELFF
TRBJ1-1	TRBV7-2	CASSLDRSNTEAFF
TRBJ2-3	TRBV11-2	CASRRNEGPDTQYF
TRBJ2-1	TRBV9	CASSPRHAPYNEQFF
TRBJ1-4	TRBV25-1	CASSDHREIEKLFF
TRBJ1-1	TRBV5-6	CASSLLFQGSTEAFF
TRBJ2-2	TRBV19	CASSTYLGPNDPTTGELFF
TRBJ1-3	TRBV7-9	CASSLEGYSGNTIYF
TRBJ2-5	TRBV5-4	CASSLGARQETQYF
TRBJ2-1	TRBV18	CASSPLAGGPSEQFF
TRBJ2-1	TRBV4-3	CASSPTSGSKYEQFF
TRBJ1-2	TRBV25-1	CASSASYYGYTF
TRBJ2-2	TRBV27	CAGRFDPGGLNTGELFF
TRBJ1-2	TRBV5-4	CASSLADYGYTF
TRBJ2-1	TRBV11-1	CASSLLGKILHEQFF
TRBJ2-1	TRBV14	CASSRLPGQGRSYNEQFF
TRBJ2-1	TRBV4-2	CASSQVGVAVNNEQFF
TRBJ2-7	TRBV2	CASVTGGYEQYF
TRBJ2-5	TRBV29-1	CSVESLRGGRQETQYF
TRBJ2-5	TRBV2	CASSDGAGVETQYF
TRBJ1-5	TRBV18	CASSPLGGNQPQHF
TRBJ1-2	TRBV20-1	CSAKENYGYTF
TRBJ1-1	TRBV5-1	CASSRDQEYTEAFF
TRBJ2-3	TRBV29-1	CSARGVRGTSGTDTQYF
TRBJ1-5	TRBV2	CASQQEGKPQHF
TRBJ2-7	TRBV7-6	CASSPDRGYEQYF
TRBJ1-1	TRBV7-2	CASRPGGGAVRAFF
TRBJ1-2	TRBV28	CASSLRQGNYGYTF
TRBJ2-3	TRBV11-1	CASSPGTAQNYRTDTQYF
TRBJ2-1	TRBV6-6	CASCDSGRSYNEQFF
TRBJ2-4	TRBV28	CASMSGSGLAKNIQYF
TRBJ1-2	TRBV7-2	CASSFQRVASDYGYTF
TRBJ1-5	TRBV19	CASTAWGAGNQPQHF